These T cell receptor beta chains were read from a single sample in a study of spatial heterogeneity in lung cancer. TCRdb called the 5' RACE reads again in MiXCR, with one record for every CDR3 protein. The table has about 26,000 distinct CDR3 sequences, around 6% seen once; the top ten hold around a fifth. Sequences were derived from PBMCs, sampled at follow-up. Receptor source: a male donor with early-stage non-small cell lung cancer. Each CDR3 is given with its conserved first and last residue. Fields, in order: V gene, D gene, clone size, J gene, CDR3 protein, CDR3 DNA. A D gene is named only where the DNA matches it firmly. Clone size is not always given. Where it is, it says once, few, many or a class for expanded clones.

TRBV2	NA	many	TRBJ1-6	CASSKRQDSPLHF	TGTGCCAGCAGTAAAAGACAGGATTCACCCCTCCACTTT
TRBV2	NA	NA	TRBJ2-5	CASSNEQGYATQYF	TGTGCCAGCAGTAACGAACAGGGTTACGCGACCCAGTACTTC
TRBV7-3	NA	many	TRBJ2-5	CASSSRTVPQETQYF	TGTGCCAGCAGCTCCCGGACAGTACCCCAAGAGACCCAGTACTTC
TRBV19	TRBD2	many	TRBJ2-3	CASRGGAGERDTQYF	TGTGCCAGTAGAGGAGGTGCGGGGGAGCGAGATACGCAGTATTTT
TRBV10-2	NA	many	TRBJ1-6	CASSETPLSGGLNSPLHF	TGCGCCAGCAGTGAGACTCCCTTGTCGGGGGGGCTGAATTCACCCCTCCACTTT
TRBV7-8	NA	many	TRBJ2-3	CASSSRRITDTQYF	TGTGCCAGCAGCTCTCGACGGATCACAGATACGCAGTATTTT
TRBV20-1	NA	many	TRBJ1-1	CSARQGTEAFF	TGCAGTGCCCGCCAGGGGACTGAAGCTTTCTTT
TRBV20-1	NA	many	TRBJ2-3	CSARPGQNTDTQYF	TGCAGTGCTAGACCAGGGCAAAACACAGATACGCAGTATTTT
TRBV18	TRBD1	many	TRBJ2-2	CASSPDRVGTGELFF	TGTGCCAGCTCGCCGGACAGGGTCGGCACCGGGGAGCTGTTTTTT
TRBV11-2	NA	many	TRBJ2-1	CASSALLFEQFF	TGTGCCAGCAGCGCCCTTCTTTTCGAGCAGTTCTTC
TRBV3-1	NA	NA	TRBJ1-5	CASSLSGQNNQPQHF	TGTGCCAGCAGCCTCTCCGGACAGAATAATCAGCCCCAGCATTTT
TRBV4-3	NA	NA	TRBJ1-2	CASSQDCGNRDYGYTF	TGCGCCAGCAGCCAAGATTGCGGGAACAGGGACTATGGCTACACCTTC
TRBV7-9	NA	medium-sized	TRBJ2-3	CASSLLLLGITDTQYF	TGTGCCAGCAGCCTACTCCTACTGGGCATAACAGATACGCAGTATTTT
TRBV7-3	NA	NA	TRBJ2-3	CASSLTPGPPTDTQYF	TGTGCCAGCAGCCTCACCCCGGGACCTCCAACAGATACGCAGTATTTT
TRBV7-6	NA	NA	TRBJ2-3	CASSVGLGVTDTQYF	TGTGCCAGCAGCGTCGGGCTGGGGGTCACAGATACGCAGTATTTT
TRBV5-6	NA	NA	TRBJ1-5	CASSIRDGLYSNQPQHF	TGTGCCAGCAGCATCCGGGACGGACTATATAGCAATCAGCCCCAGCATTTT
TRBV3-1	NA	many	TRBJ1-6	CASSQRTVNSPLHF	TGTGCCAGCAGCCAGAGGACAGTAAATTCACCCCTCCACTTT
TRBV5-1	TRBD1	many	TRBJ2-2	CASSTGTGPTGELFF	TGCGCCAGCAGCACCGGGACAGGGCCAACCGGGGAGCTGTTTTTT
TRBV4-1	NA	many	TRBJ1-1	CASSQEPGPLEAFF	TGCGCCAGCAGCCAAGAACCGGGACCTCTTGAAGCTTTCTTT
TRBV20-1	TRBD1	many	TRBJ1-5	CSASAGTGGNQPQHF	TGCAGTGCTAGTGCCGGGACAGGGGGGAATCAGCCCCAGCATTTT
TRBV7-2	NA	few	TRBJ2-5	CASSLDKHRETQYF	TGTGCCAGCAGCTTAGATAAGCACCGTGAGACCCAGTACTTC
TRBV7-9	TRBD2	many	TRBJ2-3	CASSSPGLAGSSTDTQYF	TGTGCCAGCAGCTCGCCGGGACTAGCGGGATCTAGCACAGATACGCAGTATTTT
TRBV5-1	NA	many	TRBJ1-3	CASSTGSSGNTIYF	TGCGCCAGCAGCACAGGGAGCTCTGGAAACACCATATATTTT
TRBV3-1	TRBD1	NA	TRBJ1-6	CASRPSTGANSPLHF	TGTGCCAGCAGGCCGTCGACAGGGGCAAATTCACCCCTCCACTTT
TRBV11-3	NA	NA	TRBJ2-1	CASSLQEYGNEQFF	TGTGCCAGCAGCTTACAGGAATATGGAAATGAGCAGTTCTTC
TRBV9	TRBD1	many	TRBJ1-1	CASSPRTGPGTEAFF	TGTGCCAGCAGCCCGCGGACAGGCCCAGGCACTGAAGCTTTCTTT
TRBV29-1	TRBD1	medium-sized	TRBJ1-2	CSVEGTGTYGYTF	TGCAGCGTTGAAGGGACAGGGACCTATGGCTACACCTTC
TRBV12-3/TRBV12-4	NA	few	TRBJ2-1	CASSLADPGPYNEQFF	TGTGCCAGCAGTTTAGCTGACCCCGGGCCCTACAATGAGCAGTTCTTC
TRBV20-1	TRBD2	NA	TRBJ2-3	CSARRAGGPMVDTQYF	TGCAGTGCTCGGCGGGCGGGAGGGCCAATGGTAGATACGCAGTATTTT
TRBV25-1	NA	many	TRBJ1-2	CASSGSNNYGYTF	TGTGCCAGCAGTGGTTCGAATAACTATGGCTACACCTTC
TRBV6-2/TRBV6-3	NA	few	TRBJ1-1	CASIAGQGTEAFF	TGTGCCAGCATCGCCGGGCAGGGGACTGAAGCTTTCTTT
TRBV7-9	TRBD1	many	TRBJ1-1	CASSPTTGGAEAFF	TGTGCCAGCAGCCCTACCACAGGGGGTGCTGAAGCTTTCTTT
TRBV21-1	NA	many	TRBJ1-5	CASTYRDSNQPQHF	TGTGCCAGCACCTACAGGGATAGCAATCAGCCCCAGCATTTT
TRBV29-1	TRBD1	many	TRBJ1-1	CSADRTGKAFF	TGCAGCGCGGATCGGACAGGAAAAGCTTTCTTT
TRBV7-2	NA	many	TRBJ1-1	CASSLNGLRLTEAFF	TGTGCCAGCAGCTTAAACGGCCTGCGTTTGACTGAAGCTTTCTTT
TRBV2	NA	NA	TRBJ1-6	CASRPGYNSPLHF	TGTGCCAGCAGGCCCGGCTATAATTCACCCCTCCACTTT
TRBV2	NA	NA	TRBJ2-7	CASSEEEGAYEQYF	TGTGCCAGCAGTGAGGAAGAGGGGGCCTACGAGCAGTACTTC
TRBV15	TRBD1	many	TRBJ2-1	CATSFDRGSFNEQFF	TGTGCCACCTCTTTCGACAGGGGGAGTTTCAATGAGCAGTTCTTC
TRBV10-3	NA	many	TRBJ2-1	CAISESEGFRNEQFF	TGTGCCATCAGTGAGTCGGAGGGTTTTAGGAATGAGCAGTTCTTC
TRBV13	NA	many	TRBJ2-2	CASSPTPVAGSNTGELFF	TGTGCCAGCAGCCCCACCCCCGTGGCAGGGAGTAACACCGGGGAGCTGTTTTTT
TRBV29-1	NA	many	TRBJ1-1	CSVETTEGTEAFF	TGCAGCGTTGAGACGACAGAGGGGACTGAAGCTTTCTTT
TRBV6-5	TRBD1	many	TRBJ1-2	CASSYHNAGGPGYTF	TGTGCCAGCAGTTACCACAATGCAGGGGGGCCCGGCTACACCTTC
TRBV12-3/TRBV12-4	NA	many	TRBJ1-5	CASSIRGTNQPQHF	TGTGCCAGCAGTATTCGGGGGACCAATCAGCCCCAGCATTTT
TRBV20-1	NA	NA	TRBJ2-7	CSARGLASEQYF	TGCAGTGCTAGAGGTCTAGCGAGCGAGCAGTACTTC
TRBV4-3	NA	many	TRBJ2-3	CASSQDAARVFTDTQYF	TGCGCCAGCAGCCAAGACGCCGCCCGAGTCTTTACAGATACGCAGTATTTT
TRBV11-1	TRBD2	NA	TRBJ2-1	CASSFSSGFNNEQFF	TGTGCCAGCAGCTTTAGTAGCGGGTTTAACAATGAGCAGTTCTTC
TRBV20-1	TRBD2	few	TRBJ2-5	CSAREGTSAETQYF	TGCAGTGCTAGAGAAGGGACTAGTGCAGAGACCCAGTACTTC
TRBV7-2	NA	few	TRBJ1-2	CASSAGGEGVYGYTF	TGTGCCAGCAGTGCCGGCGGGGAGGGAGTCTATGGCTACACCTTC
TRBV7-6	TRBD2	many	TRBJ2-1	CASSLGGGAFDEQFF	TGTGCCAGCAGCTTAGGCGGGGGGGCCTTTGATGAGCAGTTCTTC
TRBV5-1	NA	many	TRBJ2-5	CASSFAGNEETQYF	TGCGCCAGCAGCTTCGCAGGGAACGAAGAGACCCAGTACTTC
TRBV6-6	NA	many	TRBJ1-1	CASSGTENTEAFF	TGTGCCAGTTCCGGGACGGAGAACACTGAAGCTTTCTTT
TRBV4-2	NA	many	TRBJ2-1	CASSQSSRPPGEQFF	TGTGCCAGCAGCCAATCTAGCCGGCCCCCCGGTGAGCAGTTCTTC